Below, 16 T cell receptor beta chains from the same sample are listed, as sequenced in a study of CD8 T cells in Susac syndrome. RNA, at roughly 0.45 to 1 ug, was reverse transcribed with random hexamers. TCRdb independently ran MiXCR on the immunoSEQ multiplex PCR reads; one entry per CDR3 protein. This table holds roughly 140,000 distinct CDR3 sequences, over 95% found once. The source material was CD8+ T cells from PBMCs. The source is a human donor with multiple sclerosis.

The genes are TRBV27 and TRBJ1-2; TRBD1 agrees at 9 bases. Trimming at V came to 7 bases and at J to 4 bases, leaving 10 bases not matched to a gene. This CDR3 has 15 amino acids. Germline values: CDR1 MNHEY, CDR2 SMNVEV (reference sequence). CDR3 sequence reads: CASTSPGTGFYGYTF. DNA for the CDR3: TGTGCCAGCACCTCCCCCGGGACAGGGTTCTATGGCTACACCTTC.

The rearrangement links TRBV20-1 to TRBJ2-1; 10 positions match TRBD2. The CDR3 loop spans 14 amino acids. The V gene's germline CDR1 is DFQATT and CDR2 SNEGSKA (reference sequence). V was pared by 5 bases and J by 6 bases, with 7 bases of the junction left unmatched. The CDR3 sequence: CSAEDSGGINEQFF. CDR3 coding DNA: TGCAGTGCTGAAGATAGCGGGGGGATCAATGAGCAGTTCTTC.

This rearrangement joins TRBV7-9 to TRBJ2-1; possibly TRBD2 for D (7 bases). With 5 bases removed from V and 0 bases from J, the gap between germline ends came to 11 bases. Germline lookup yields CDR1 SEHNR and CDR2 FQNEAQ (reference sequence). There are 15 residues in the CDR3. The CDR3 sequence: CASSRGGVSYNEQFF. CDR3 sequence (DNA): TGTGCCAGCAGCAGAGGGGGGGTCTCCTACAATGAGCAGTTCTTC.

CDR3 sequence: CAWSVQNVRGQPQHF. The CDR3 nucleotides read TGTGCCTGGAGTGTACAGAACGTCCGGGGACAGCCCCAGCATTTT. The chain has TRBV30 and TRBJ1-5; D remains ambiguous. The CDR3 length is 15 residues. Germline lookup yields CDR1 GTSNPN and CDR2 SVGIG (reference sequence). Trimming left V 0 bases short and J 7 bases short, with 16 bases between.

The chain joins TRBV12-3 or TRBV12-4 to TRBJ2-5; D may be TRBD2 (5 bases). The V end lost 3 bases, the J end lost 5 bases, and 25 bases lay between the germline ends. This CDR3 spans 18 amino acids. The DNA of the CDR3 is TGTGCCAGCAGTTTCGGTTGGAGTGATGGGTTAACGGGGGAGACCCAGTACTTC. Translated, it gives CASSFGWSDGLTGETQYF.

V usage is TRBV6-1 and J usage is TRBJ1-2; 10 bases agree with TRBD1. There are 16 residues in the CDR3. Germline values: CDR1 MNHNS, CDR2 SASEGT. Trimming cost V 6 bases and J 6 bases; bases outside gene matches: 13. CDR3 loop: CASRNRDRGSWDGYTF. CDR3 DNA sequence: TGTGCCAGCAGGAACCGGGACAGGGGAAGTTGGGATGGCTACACCTTC.

The V call is TRBV4-1, the J call TRBJ2-3, with a weak D call TRBD2 (6 bases). Germline CDR1 MGHRA, CDR2 YSYEKL. The germline V and J ends were trimmed by 3 bases and 5 bases, with 21 bases remaining between them. This CDR3 has 17 amino acids. This CDR3 is CASSHETGVLGLDTQYF. The CDR3 DNA reads as TGCGCCAGCAGCCACGAAACGGGAGTACTGGGTTTAGATACGCAGTATTTT.

The CDR3 protein is CASSLSQETQYF. The CDR3 DNA is TGTGCCAGCAGTTTATCCCAAGAGACCCAGTACTTC. V gene TRBV12-3 or TRBV12-4 combines with J gene TRBJ2-5; no clear D. The CDR3 spans 12 residues. Deletions cut 2 bases from V and 1 base from J, with 2 bases between.

The chain recombines TRBV27 with TRBJ1-6; D is ambiguous. This CDR3 spans 16 amino acids. CDR1 is MNHEY and CDR2 is SMNVEV in the germline V gene (reference sequence). Trimming cost V 5 bases and J 8 bases, with 19 bases left between them. The CDR3 region is CASSITIPTGDSPLHF. The CDR3 DNA sequence: TGTGCCAGCAGTATAACGATCCCAACGGGAGATTCACCCCTCCACTTT.

The CDR3 here is CASRNDYSISYNEQFF. CDR3 bases: TGCGCCAGCAGGAACGACTACTCCATCTCCTACAATGAGCAGTTCTTC. The rearrangement links TRBV5-1 to TRBJ2-1; possibly TRBD2 for D (5 bases). In germline, CDR1 is SGHRS, CDR2 YFSETQ. The CDR3 covers 16 residues. The V gene lost 5 bases and the J gene lost 0 bases, with 15 bases spanning the gap.

The rearrangement uses TRBV7-9 and TRBJ2-7; a weak D match, TRBD2 (6 bases). This CDR3 is built from 13 residues. The germline CDR1 and CDR2 sequences are SEHNR and FQNEAQ (reference sequence). Trimming left V 2 bases short and J 5 bases short, with 10 bases between. CDR3 sequence reads: CASSLQGGHEQYF. Written as DNA, the CDR3 is TGTGCCAGCAGCTTACAGGGAGGCCACGAGCAGTACTTC.

This clonotype occurred once. The rearrangement joins TRBV3-1 to TRBJ2-2, with 9 positions matching TRBD1. Germline CDR1 and CDR2: LGHDT and YNNKEL (reference sequence). V trimming: 3 bases; J trimming: 8 bases; junction bases outside the gene matches: 7. The CDR3 spans 15 residues. CDR3 protein: CASSQTGTGSGELFF. CDR3 in DNA: TGTGCCAGCAGCCAGACTGGGACAGGGTCTGGGGAGCTGTTTTTT.

V and J are TRBV7-9 and TRBJ1-1; D is unclear. The germline CDR1 and CDR2 sequences are SEHNR and FQNEAQ (reference sequence). Deletions cut 7 bases from V and 4 bases from J, with 13 bases between. This CDR3 comprises 13 residues. CDR3 in DNA: TGTGCCAGCACCGACGAGTGGGCCACTGAAGCTTTCTTT. Amino acids: CASTDEWATEAFF. The complete variable domain, with remaining parts taken from reference TRBV7-9 and TRBJ1-1, reads DTGVSQNPRHKITKRGQNVTFRCDPISEHNRLYWYRQTLGQGPEFLTYFQNEAQLEKSRLLSDRFSAERPKGSFSTLEIQRTEQGDSAMYLCASTDEWATEAFFGQGTRLTVV.

CDR3 sequence: CASSGSRSFNYGYTF. CDR3 DNA sequence: TGTGCCAGCAGCGGGTCTAGGAGCTTTAACTATGGCTACACCTTC. The chain employs TRBV9 and TRBJ1-2; D unresolved. Germline CDR1 reads SGDLS; CDR2 reads YYNGEE. The CDR3 extends over 15 amino acids. V lost 3 bases, J lost 1 base, and 13 bases lay in between.

The J gene is TRBJ1-1, the V gene TRBV29-1, with D uncertain. Germline values: CDR1 SQVTM, CDR2 ANQGSEA. The CDR3 has 10 residues. V was trimmed by 5 bases and J by 7 bases, leaving 8 bases between them. The CDR3 DNA reads TGCAGCGTTTCTGGAGGTGAAGCTTTCTTT. Translated, it gives CSVSGGEAFF. The full variable domain, rest sourced from reference TRBV29-1 and TRBJ1-1, is SAVISQKPSRDICQRGTSLTIQCQVDSQVTMMFWYRQQPGQSLTLIATANQGSEATYESGFVIDKFPISRPNLTFSTLTVSNMSPEDSSIYLCSVSGGEAFFGQGTRLTVV.

Only one count was recorded for this clonotype. The chain joins TRBV30 to TRBJ1-1; TRBD1 is a possible D gene (6 bases). CDR3 length: 15 residues. Trimming cost V 3 bases and J 2 bases, with 16 bases left between them. Germline V gene sequence: CDR1 GTSNPN, CDR2 SVGIG (reference sequence). Written as DNA, the CDR3 is TGTGCCTGGAGGACCAGGGGCACCAGCAACACTGAAGCTTTCTTT. Translating gives CAWRTRGTSNTEAFF.